What follows are 3 T cell receptor beta chains derived from one specimen sequenced in a study of T cell responses to AZD1222 COVID-19 vaccine. TCRdb keeps only in-frame clones here, not all; method: immunoSEQ multiplex PCR. The table has roughly 200,000 clones, approximately 90% seen once. The sequences come from peripheral blood, collected 28 days after the second AZD1222 dose. The receptors derive from an adult who received the AZD1222 COVID-19 vaccine.

The chain has TRBV7-8 and TRBJ1-1; no clear D gene. CDR1 is SGHVS and CDR2 is FQNEAQ in the germline V gene. Trimming left V 2 bases short and J 11 bases short, with 21 bases between. This CDR3 is 15 amino acids long. The CDR3 region has the DNA TGTGCCAGCAGCTTAAATCCGGTCCGGACGGCCCGGGCTTTCTTT. Protein sequence: CASSLNPVRTARAFF.

This clone appeared once. CDR3 coding DNA: TGTGCCAGCAGCCAAGGACAGGTGCTAGCCAAAAACATTCAGTACTTC. This encodes CASSQGQVLAKNIQYF. V and J are TRBV5-4 and TRBJ2-4; TRBD1 matches 7 bases. With 4 bases clipped from V and 0 bases from J, the junction kept 7 bases outside the gene matches. The CDR3 has 16 amino acids. Germline V gene lookup returns CDR1 SGHNT and CDR2 YYREEE (reference sequence). Variable domain in full (rest from reference TRBV5-4 and TRBJ2-4): ETGVTQSPTHLIKTRGQQVTLRCSSQSGHNTVSWYQQALGQGPQFIFQYYREEENGRGNFPPRFSGLQFPNYSSELNVNALELDDSALYLCASSQGQVLAKNIQYFGAGTRLSVL.

The chain combines TRBV19 with TRBJ2-1, with 9 bases fitting TRBD1. The J segment lost 8 bases and the V segment lost 5 bases, leaving 13 bases of the junction unmatched. CDR3 size: 16 residues. CDR1 and CDR2 from the germline V gene are LNHDA and SQIVND (reference sequence). CDR3 protein: CASSANRGLLVHEQFF. The DNA of the CDR3 is TGTGCCAGTAGTGCCAACAGGGGGCTATTGGTACATGAGCAGTTCTTC.